This TCR beta chain is drawn from a study of blood T cells in healthy people across ages. The V end lost 7 bases, the J end lost 10 bases, and 14 bases lay between the germline ends. The CDR3 contains 12 residues. Remarks on this clonotype: The antigen is unknown.

Together with a sample-barcoded 5' primer, a J-beta primer mix was included in a second PCR lasting about 7 to 11 cycles. TCRdb itself ran the 5' RACE reads through MiXCR, one entry per CDR3 protein. The sample has 1.5 million to 1.9 million distinct CDR3 sequences, approximately 42% seen once. With each sample, at least 6 micrograms of total RNA were extracted. Findings and limits, study-wide: From one million sequenced T cells, diversity estimates were lower bounds. As age increased, TCR beta diversity per million T cells fell in a roughly linear fashion. Correlation between TCR beta diversity and naive T cell percentage was strong.

The clonotype comes from a woman younger than 35 in good health. The sequenced sample consisted of blood. The V gene is TRBV12-3 or TRBV12-4, the J gene TRBJ2-1; either TRBD1 or TRBD2 may fit D (5 bases each). Here the CDR3 reads CASIRDVSEQFF. The CDR3 bases are TGTGCCAGCATTCGGGACGTTAGCGAGCAGTTCTTC.